A selection of T cell receptor beta chains follows, all from one sample in a study of glioma-infiltrating T cells. TCRdb recomputed calls from the multiplex PCR reads with MiXCR, one row per CDR3 protein. The data contain 100,000 to 150,000 distinct CDR3 sequences, around 25% of them singletons. Sequences were obtained from glioma tissue, nonneoplastic brain tissue, or PBMCs (not recorded which). All receptors come from a human donor with low-grade glioma or glioblastoma, undergoing nonglioma brain surgery, or in good health (not recorded which). CDR3s include the opening cysteine and the closing phenylalanine or tryptophan. D genes are given only for firm matches. The size field is filled for only some rows; it gives once, few, many or a size class.

J: TRBJ1-2; D: .; V: TRBV28; size: few; CDR3: CASSSYSRSFNYGYTF; DNA: TGTGCCAGCAGTTCCTACAGCCGTAGTTTTAACTATGGCTACACCTTC
J: TRBJ1-1; D: .; V: TRBV7-9; size: few; CDR3: CASTRTEKTEAFF; DNA: TGTGCCAGCACCCGTACGGAAAAAACTGAAGCTTTCTTT
J: TRBJ1-1; D: .; V: TRBV6-6; size: .; CDR3: CASSYSGRSEAFF; DNA: TGTGCCAGCAGTTACTCAGGCCGCAGTGAAGCTTTCTTT
J: TRBJ1-1; D: TRBD1; V: TRBV29-1; size: .; CDR3: CSAGQVLSTEAFF; DNA: TGCAGCGCCGGACAGGTTTTAAGCACTGAAGCTTTCTTT
J: TRBJ2-3; D: .; V: TRBV7-9; size: .; CDR3: CASTLADTQYF; DNA: TGTGCCAGCACCCTGGCGGATACGCAGTATTTT
J: TRBJ2-3; D: .; V: TRBV28; size: many; CDR3: CASSPPGASTDTQYF; DNA: TGTGCCAGCAGTCCCCCGGGGGCTAGCACAGATACGCAGTATTTT
J: TRBJ2-3; D: .; V: TRBV11-2; size: .; CDR3: CASSLKAASTDTQYF; DNA: TGTGCCAGCAGCTTAAAAGCGGCTAGCACAGATACGCAGTATTTT
J: TRBJ1-2; D: .; V: TRBV20-1; size: many; CDR3: CSARDRPAYGYTF; DNA: TGCAGTGCTAGAGACAGGCCAGCCTATGGCTACACCTTC
J: TRBJ1-6; D: .; V: TRBV6-1; size: many; CDR3: CASSELTVIGSPLHF; DNA: TGTGCCAGCAGTGAATTGACAGTCATTGGGTCACCCCTCCACTTT
J: TRBJ1-4; D: .; V: TRBV29-1; size: few; CDR3: CSVAYRTNEKLFF; DNA: TGCAGCGTTGCGTACCGGACTAATGAAAAACTGTTTTTT
J: TRBJ2-1; D: .; V: TRBV20-1; size: many; CDR3: CSAGGAGMFNEQFF; DNA: TGCAGTGCTGGGGGGGCAGGGATGTTCAATGAGCAGTTCTTC
J: TRBJ1-5; D: .; V: TRBV7-9; size: few; CDR3: CASSRGGVDQPQHF; DNA: TGTGCCAGCAGCCGGGGGGGAGTTGATCAGCCCCAGCATTTT
J: TRBJ2-3; D: .; V: TRBV7-2; size: .; CDR3: CASSLVGGGGLTDTQYF; DNA: TGTGCCAGCAGCTTAGTTGGAGGGGGCGGTCTCACAGATACGCAGTATTTT
J: TRBJ1-5; D: .; V: TRBV20-1; size: few; CDR3: CSAATGRRNQPQHF; DNA: TGCAGTGCAGCAACAGGGCGCCGAAATCAGCCCCAGCATTTT
J: TRBJ2-2; D: .; V: TRBV20-1; size: .; CDR3: CSARGGPLSGELFF; DNA: TGCAGTGCTAGAGGAGGCCCCCTATCCGGGGAGCTGTTTTTT
J: TRBJ2-5; D: .; V: TRBV7-2; size: .; CDR3: CASSLVGGRETQYF; DNA: TGTGCCAGCAGCCTCGTGGGGGGGCGAGAGACCCAGTACTTC
J: TRBJ2-1; D: .; V: TRBV20-1; size: .; CDR3: CSARDNYNEQFF; DNA: TGCAGTGCTAGAGACAACTACAATGAGCAGTTCTTC
J: TRBJ2-3; D: TRBD2; V: TRBV27; size: .; CDR3: CASRGGHDTDTQYF; DNA: TGTGCCAGCAGGGGAGGGCACGACACAGATACGCAGTACTTT
J: TRBJ2-4; D: .; V: TRBV11-2; size: few; CDR3: CASSLDLGRELAKNIQYF; DNA: TGTGCCAGCAGCTTAGATCTCGGCAGAGAACTAGCCAAAAACATTCAGTACTTC
J: TRBJ2-5; D: .; V: TRBV20-1; size: many; CDR3: CSARDERARETQYF; DNA: TGCAGTGCTAGAGACGAGAGGGCGCGGGAGACCCAGTACTTC
J: TRBJ2-3; D: .; V: TRBV5-1; size: few; CDR3: CASSLLATDTQYF; DNA: TGCGCCAGCAGCTTGTTAGCGACAGATACGCAGTATTTT
J: TRBJ1-5; D: .; V: TRBV6-1; size: .; CDR3: CASSSRGPNQPQHF; DNA: TGTGCCAGCAGTTCCAGGGGCCCCAATCAGCCCCAGCATTTT
J: TRBJ1-1; D: .; V: TRBV2; size: many; CDR3: CASREWTEAFF; DNA: TGTGCCAGCAGAGAGTGGACTGAAGCTTTCTTT
J: TRBJ2-2; D: .; V: TRBV6-2/TRBV6-3; size: few; CDR3: CASNLQGPGELFF; DNA: TGTGCCAGCAATCTTCAGGGTCCCGGGGAGCTGTTTTTT
J: TRBJ1-4; D: .; V: TRBV6-6; size: .; CDR3: CASSYSAGGSDEKLFF; DNA: TGTGCCAGCAGTTACTCCGCCGGGGGTTCGGATGAAAAACTGTTTTTT
J: TRBJ1-5; D: TRBD1; V: TRBV20-1; size: many; CDR3: CSASDRTGPNQPQHF; DNA: TGCAGTGCTAGCGATCGGACAGGGCCAAATCAGCCCCAGCATTTT
J: TRBJ1-3; D: .; V: TRBV28; size: .; CDR3: CASSFSGWNSGNTIYF; DNA: TGTGCCAGCAGTTTTTCTGGGTGGAACTCTGGAAACACCATATATTTT
J: TRBJ2-5; D: TRBD1; V: TRBV10-3; size: many; CDR3: CAINGQGQETQYF; DNA: TGTGCCATCAACGGACAGGGTCAAGAGACCCAGTACTTC
J: TRBJ2-5; D: .; V: TRBV12-3/TRBV12-4; size: .; CDR3: CASRLRTGPGGETQYF; DNA: TGTGCCAGCAGACTGCGGACAGGGCCGGGGGGAGAGACCCAGTACTTC
J: TRBJ1-5; D: .; V: TRBV20-1; size: few; CDR3: CSASSGFSNQPQHF; DNA: TGCAGTGCTAGCAGCGGGTTTAGCAATCAGCCCCAGCATTTT
J: TRBJ1-1; D: .; V: TRBV28; size: many; CDR3: CASSLIKTQNTEAFF; DNA: TGTGCCAGCAGCCTCATTAAGACACAGAACACTGAAGCTTTCTTT
J: TRBJ2-1; D: TRBD1; V: TRBV24-1; size: few; CDR3: CATSYTGGSYNEQFF; DNA: TGTGCCACCAGCTATACAGGGGGATCCTACAATGAGCAGTTCTTC
J: TRBJ1-4; D: TRBD1; V: TRBV11-2; size: few; CDR3: CASSWRQGLNEKLFF; DNA: TGTGCCAGCAGCTGGCGACAGGGGCTGAATGAAAAACTGTTTTTT
J: TRBJ2-1; D: .; V: TRBV28; size: many; CDR3: CASSSQGRAYNEQFF; DNA: TGTGCCAGCAGTTCCCAAGGACGTGCCTACAATGAGCAGTTCTTC
J: TRBJ2-1; D: .; V: TRBV7-2; size: few; CDR3: CASSLESAGLALDEQFF; DNA: TGTGCCAGCAGCTTAGAGTCCGCCGGGCTAGCCCTCGATGAGCAGTTCTTC
J: TRBJ1-1; D: .; V: TRBV5-4; size: .; CDR3: CASGLGGVDTEAFF; DNA: TGTGCCAGCGGTCTAGGGGGAGTTGACACTGAAGCTTTCTTT
J: TRBJ1-5; D: .; V: TRBV7-2; size: .; CDR3: CASSLGGISNQPQHF; DNA: TGTGCCAGCAGCTTAGGCGGGATCAGCAATCAGCCCCAGCATTTT
J: TRBJ2-2; D: TRBD2; V: TRBV14; size: .; CDR3: CASSHGLAGNTGELFF; DNA: TGTGCCAGCAGCCATGGACTAGCGGGAAACACCGGGGAGCTGTTTTTT
J: TRBJ1-1; D: .; V: TRBV2; size: .; CDR3: CASSNTREAFF; DNA: TGTGCCAGCAGTAACACAAGGGAGGCTTTCTTT
J: TRBJ2-5; D: .; V: TRBV6-1; size: few; CDR3: CASRREGAKTQYF; DNA: TGTGCCAGCAGAAGGGAGGGGGCTAAGACCCAGTACTTC
J: TRBJ2-1; D: .; V: TRBV11-2; size: few; CDR3: CASSLWDPDYNEQFF; DNA: TGTGCCAGCAGCTTATGGGACCCTGATTACAATGAGCAGTTCTTC
J: TRBJ2-2; D: .; V: TRBV11-2; size: once; CDR3: CASSLGTVAVTGELFF; DNA: TGTGCCAGCAGCTTAGGTACTGTAGCTGTCACCGGGGAGCTGTTTTTT
J: TRBJ2-3; D: .; V: TRBV7-8; size: many; CDR3: CASSLGTASDTQYF; DNA: TGTGCCAGCAGCTTGGGGACTGCCTCGGATACGCAGTATTTT
J: TRBJ2-5; D: .; V: TRBV27; size: many; CDR3: CASRTTVLETQYF; DNA: TGTGCCAGCAGGACGACAGTTTTGGAGACCCAGTACTTC